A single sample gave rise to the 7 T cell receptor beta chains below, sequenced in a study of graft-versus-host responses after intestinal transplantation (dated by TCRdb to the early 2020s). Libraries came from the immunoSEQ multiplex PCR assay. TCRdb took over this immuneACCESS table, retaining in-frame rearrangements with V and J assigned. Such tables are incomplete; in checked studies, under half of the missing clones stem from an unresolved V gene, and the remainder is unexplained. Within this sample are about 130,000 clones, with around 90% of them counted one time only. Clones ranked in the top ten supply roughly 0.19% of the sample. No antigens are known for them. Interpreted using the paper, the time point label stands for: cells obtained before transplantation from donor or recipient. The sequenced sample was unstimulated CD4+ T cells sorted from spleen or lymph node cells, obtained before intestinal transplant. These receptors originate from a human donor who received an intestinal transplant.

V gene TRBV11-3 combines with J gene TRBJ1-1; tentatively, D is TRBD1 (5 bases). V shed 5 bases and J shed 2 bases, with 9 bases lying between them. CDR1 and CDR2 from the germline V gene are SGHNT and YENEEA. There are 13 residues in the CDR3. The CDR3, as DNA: TGTGCCAGCAGCCTGGGACTCAACACTGAAGCTTTCTTT. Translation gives CASSLGLNTEAFF.

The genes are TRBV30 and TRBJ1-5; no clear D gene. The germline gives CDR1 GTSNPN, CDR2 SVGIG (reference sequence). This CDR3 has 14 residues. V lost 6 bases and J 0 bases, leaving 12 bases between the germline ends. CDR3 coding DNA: TGTGCCTGCGAAGTCCCGTATAGCAATCAGCCCCAGCATTTT. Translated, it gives CACEVPYSNQPQHF. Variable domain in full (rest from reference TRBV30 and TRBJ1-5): SQTIHQWPATLVQPVGSPLSLECTVEGTSNPNLYWYRQAAGRGLQLLFYSVGIGQISSEVPQNLSASRPQDRQFILSSKKLLLSDSGFYLCACEVPYSNQPQHFGDGTRLSIL.

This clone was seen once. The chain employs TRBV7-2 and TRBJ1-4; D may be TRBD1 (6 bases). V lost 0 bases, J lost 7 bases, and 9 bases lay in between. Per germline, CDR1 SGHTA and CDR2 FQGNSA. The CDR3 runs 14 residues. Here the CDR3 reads CASSLAGGSEKLFF. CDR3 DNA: TGTGCCAGCAGCTTAGCGGGGGGCAGTGAAAAACTGTTTTTT.

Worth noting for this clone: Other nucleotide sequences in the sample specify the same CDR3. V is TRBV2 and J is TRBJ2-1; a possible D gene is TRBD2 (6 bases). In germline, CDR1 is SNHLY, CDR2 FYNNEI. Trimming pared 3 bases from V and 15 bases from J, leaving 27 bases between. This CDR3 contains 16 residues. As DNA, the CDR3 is TGTGCCAGCAGTGAGGTGGCGGGGAGTGCTATTTTTGGTGTGTTCTTC. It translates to CASSEVAGSAIFGVFF.

Here the CDR3 reads CASSLGQGSSPLHF. CDR3 in DNA: TGCGCCAGCAGCTTGGGACAGGGGAGCTCACCCCTCCACTTT. The chain joins TRBV5-1 to TRBJ1-6; the match to TRBD1 covers 8 bases. CDR1 and CDR2 from the germline V gene are SGHRS and YFSETQ. The J segment lost 10 bases and the V segment lost 0 bases, leaving 3 bases of the junction unmatched. This CDR3 comprises 14 residues.

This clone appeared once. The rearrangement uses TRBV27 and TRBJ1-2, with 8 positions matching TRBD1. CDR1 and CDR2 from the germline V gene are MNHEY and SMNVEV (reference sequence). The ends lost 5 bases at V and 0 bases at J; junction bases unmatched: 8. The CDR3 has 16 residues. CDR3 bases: TGTGCCAGCAGTCAGACAGGGGCGCCGTCTAACTATGGCTACACCTTC. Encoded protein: CASSQTGAPSNYGYTF.

The CDR3 bases are TGCGCCAGCAGCTTGCGACAGGGGGCCAACGTCCTGACTTTC. Translated: CASSLRQGANVLTF. The V gene is TRBV5-1, the J gene TRBJ2-6; possible D gene TRBD1, 5 bases. V was pared by 1 base and J by 4 bases, with 6 bases between. The CDR3 extends over 14 amino acids. Germline V gene data show CDR1 as SGHRS and CDR2 as YFSETQ.